A single T cell receptor (beta chain) is shown here with its context. What it binds is not known. The entry originates in a study of vaccination and CD4 T cells after COVID-19. Study at large: The control cultures got either a CEFX pool, an HIV-1 Nef pool, or no peptide at all.

The Oncomine TCR Beta short-read assay was applied to DNA of cultured CD4+ T cells. Investigators isolated genomic DNA from cultured CD4+ T cells. TCRdb independently ran MiXCR on the PCR reads; one entry per CDR3 protein. The sample lists more than 10,000 distinct CDR3 sequences; 56% were seen once. Treatment noted: roughly 11-day PBMC culture with coronavirus spike peptide pools or control peptides (ViraFEST assay). TCRs were sequenced by ViraFEST after antigen-specific T cells had been expanded with peptide pools. A negative selection step was used to isolate CD4+ T cells once culture had run for around 10 days. The germline V gene has CDR1 SGHNT and CDR2 YYREEE (reference sequence). The V end was cut by 4 bases, the J end by 4 bases, with 11 bases between. The CDR3 is 13 amino acids.

The specimen was CD4+ T cells from blood, cultured in vitro. The clonotype was recovered from a human donor who had recovered from COVID-19. This chain links TRBV5-4 with TRBJ1-1; D is possibly TRBD1 (5 bases). CDR3 sequence reads: CASSVRGPTEAFF. The DNA for the CDR3 is TGTGCCAGCAGCGTTCGGGGCCCCACTGAAGCTTTCTTT.